The 26 T cell receptor beta chains reported below all come from one sample, sequenced in a study of T cells in Graves' hyperthyroidism and ophthalmopathy. There were TCR beta CDR3 regions amplified from RNA transcripts. Researchers ran a first-round RT-PCR on the TCR CDR3 using the HTBI primer set. One entry per CDR3 protein, called by TCRdb with MiXCR from the multiplex PCR reads. The sample records 450,000 to 700,000 distinct CDR3 sequences, around 42% being singletons. The sample taken for sequencing was peripheral blood or thyroid tissue (not recorded which). The receptors were gathered from an adult woman with Graves' disease, either hyperthyroidism or ophthalmopathy (not recorded which).

This clonotype was recorded at least ten times. V is TRBV7-8 and J is TRBJ2-7; the D is unclear. The CDR3 consists of 11 residues. Trimming removed 4 bases at V and 6 bases at J, with 7 bases between. Germline V gives CDR1 SGHVS, CDR2 FQNEAQ. The CDR3, as DNA: TGTGCCAGCAGCTCCACAGCCGAGCAGTACTTC. It encodes CASSSTAEQYF.

V and J are TRBV5-6 and TRBJ1-5, with 9 positions matching TRBD1. V trimming: 1 base; J trimming: 7 bases; junction bases outside the gene matches: 12. Germline CDR1 and CDR2: SGHDT and YYEEEE. This CDR3 has 17 residues. The CDR3 DNA follows: TGTGCCAGCAGCTTGTATGTGCACAGGGGGCGCAGCCAGCCCCAGCATTTT. Its translation: CASSLYVHRGRSQPQHF.

This clonotype was counted ten times or more. The rearrangement uses TRBV6-1 and TRBJ1-5, with D tentatively TRBD1 (5 bases). The V end was cut by 2 bases, the J end by 3 bases, with 8 bases between. The germline CDR1 and CDR2 sequences are MNHNS and SASEGT. The CDR3 is made up of 14 amino acids. The CDR3 DNA is TGTGCCAGCAGTGAATGGGGACTCAATCAGCCCCAGCATTTT. Amino acid sequence: CASSEWGLNQPQHF.

The chain is built from TRBV7-2 and TRBJ1-1, with D maybe TRBD1 (5 bases). V dropped 6 bases and J dropped 1 base, with 15 bases sitting between them. Germline CDR1 SGHTA, CDR2 FQGNSA. The CDR3 is made up of 15 amino acids. The CDR3 DNA reads as TGTGCCAGCAGGTCCATCGGACAACGGAACACTGAAGCTTTCTTT. This sequence encodes CASRSIGQRNTEAFF. Full variable domain (missing parts from reference TRBV7-2 and TRBJ1-1): GAGVSQSPSNKVTEKGKDVELRCDPISGHTALYWYRQSLGQGLEFLIYFQGNSAPDKSGLPSDRFSAERTGGSVSTLTIQRTQQEDSAVYLCASRSIGQRNTEAFFGQGTRLTVV.

In its sample, this clonotype was seen many times. This sequence joins TRBV3-1 and TRBJ2-7; TRBD1 matches 8 bases. Germline V gene lookup returns CDR1 LGHDT and CDR2 YNNKEL (reference sequence). There are 14 residues in the CDR3. J gave up 6 bases and V 3 bases, and 7 bases lay outside the gene matches. Here the CDR3 reads CASSQVDRVGEQYF. The CDR3, as DNA: TGTGCCAGCAGCCAGGTGGACAGGGTGGGCGAGCAGTACTTC.

The chain carries TRBV28 and TRBJ2-1; D might be TRBD1 (5 bases). The CDR3 length is 12 residues. Trimming shortened V by 7 bases and J by 9 bases, and 13 bases separated the two germline ends. Germline lookup yields CDR1 MDHEN and CDR2 SYDVKM. This CDR3 reads CASTSQGFEQFF. CDR3 bases: TGTGCCAGCACATCCCAGGGTTTTGAGCAGTTCTTC.

This clonotype appeared once. The chain employs TRBV4-1 and TRBJ2-7, with TRBD2 as a possible D gene (6 bases). This CDR3 comprises 15 residues. Trimming removed 0 bases at V and 7 bases at J, with 16 bases between. Germline CDR1 MGHRA, CDR2 YSYEKL. The DNA for the CDR3 is TGCGCCAGCAGCCAAGAAGCTGGCGGGATGGGGGAGCAGTACTTC. Residues: CASSQEAGGMGEQYF.

This clonotype came up many times. CDR3 bases: TGTGCCAGCAGCGTACTCCCAGGGGCGGGGGAGCAGTACTTC. Encoded protein: CASSVLPGAGEQYF. The J gene is TRBJ2-7, the V gene TRBV9, with D perhaps matching TRBD1 or TRBD2 (6 bases each). Deletions cut 1 base from V and 7 bases from J, with 15 bases between. Per germline, CDR1 SGDLS and CDR2 YYNGEE. The CDR3 extends over 14 amino acids. The full variable domain, its missing parts supplied by reference TRBV9 and TRBJ2-7, is DSGVTQTPKHLITATGQRVTLRCSPRSGDLSVYWYQQSLDQGLQFLIQYYNGEERAKGNILERFSAQQFPDLHSELNLSSLELGDSALYFCASSVLPGAGEQYFGPGTRLTVT.

The sample holds many counts of this clonotype. V and J are TRBV9 and TRBJ1-6; the match to TRBD1 covers 9 bases. CDR1 SGDLS and CDR2 YYNGEE come from the germline V gene. The CDR3 has 17 residues. V lost 3 bases, J lost 0 bases, and 4 bases stayed unmatched. The CDR3 region is CASSGTGDSSYNSPLHF. Written as DNA, the CDR3 is TGTGCCAGCAGCGGGACAGGGGACAGCTCCTATAATTCACCCCTCCACTTT.

The chain links TRBV6-6 to TRBJ1-3; D gene uncertain. Germline V gene lookup returns CDR1 MNHNY and CDR2 SVGAGI (reference sequence). The CDR3 runs to 13 residues. V gave up 5 bases and J gave up 11 bases, with 16 bases separating them. CDR3 amino acids: CASSEPPRNAIYF. For the CDR3, the DNA is TGTGCCAGCAGTGAGCCCCCTCGTAACGCCATATATTTT.

The V gene is TRBV29-1, the J gene TRBJ1-4, with unresolved D. Germline V CDR1 and CDR2: SQVTM, ANQGSEA. V lost 0 bases and J 6 bases, leaving 17 bases between the germline ends. The CDR3 covers 16 residues. The CDR3 spells CSVEEVYRDGDEKLFF. The CDR3 nucleotides are TGCAGCGTTGAAGAGGTATATCGGGATGGGGATGAAAAACTGTTTTTT.

This clonotype was picked up many times. The genes are TRBV2 and TRBJ2-7, with no clear D. Looked up from germline, CDR1 is SNHLY and CDR2 is FYNNEI. The CDR3 runs 10 residues. Trimming removed 6 bases from V and 7 bases from J, with 7 bases in between. The CDR3: CASRVEEQYF. CDR3 coding DNA: TGTGCCAGCAGAGTAGAAGAGCAGTACTTC.

V is TRBV5-1 and J is TRBJ2-3; D remains ambiguous. CDR3 length: 14 amino acids. The V and J ends lost 3 bases and 3 bases respectively, with 11 bases between them. From germline, CDR1 is SGHRS and CDR2 YFSETQ. CDR3 protein: CASSSTGPTDTQYF. As DNA, the CDR3 is TGCGCCAGCAGCTCCACGGGCCCAACAGATACGCAGTATTTT.

The count of this clonotype is one. An end of the junction differs from the germline gene, which may be a read error. The J gene is TRBJ2-5, the V gene TRBV7-9; TRBD1 might be the D (6 bases). The CDR3 is made up of 15 amino acids. CDR1 and CDR2 from the germline V gene are SEHNR and FQNEAQ (reference sequence). The CDR3 here is CASSPTDRLQETQYF. The CDR3 DNA reads as TGCGCCAGCAGCCCAACGGACAGACTCCAAGAGACCCAGTACTTC.

On this clonotype itself: This may come from a read error, since a much larger clone is one base off. DNA for the CDR3: TGTGCCAGCAGCGGGGGGGACCGGCCCTCTGGAGGAAACACCATATATTTT. This codes for CASSGGDRPSGGNTIYF. V gene TRBV9 combines with J gene TRBJ1-3; the D gene is possibly TRBD1 (5 bases). The V end lost 3 bases, the J end lost 4 bases, and 20 bases lay between the germline ends. Germline CDR1 reads SGDLS; CDR2 reads YYNGEE. The CDR3 covers 17 residues.

This clonotype was seen many times. The chain recombines TRBV20-1 with TRBJ1-1; TRBD1 is a possible D gene (5 bases). The V gene's germline CDR1 is DFQATT and CDR2 SNEGSKA (reference sequence). There are 13 residues in the CDR3. Trimming pared 6 bases from V and 1 base from J, leaving 12 bases between. The CDR3 nucleotides read TGCAGTGCCGGAGGGGCTGGGAACACTGAAGCTTTCTTT. Residues: CSAGGAGNTEAFF.

This clonotype was counted at least ten times. The chain employs TRBV2 and TRBJ1-6, with D uncertain. Germline CDR1 is SNHLY and CDR2 is FYNNEI. V was clipped by 7 bases and J by 8 bases, with 12 bases between them. The CDR3 totals 13 residues. Written as DNA, the CDR3 is TGTGCCAGCAAGAGGGTTGTGGATTCACCCCTCCACTTT. The encoded protein is CASKRVVDSPLHF.

The rearrangement links TRBV20-1 to TRBJ2-5; D remains ambiguous. The CDR3 sequence is 12 residues long. The germline gives CDR1 DFQATT, CDR2 SNEGSKA (reference sequence). With 3 bases removed from V and 12 bases from J, the gap between germline ends came to 17 bases. DNA of the CDR3: TGCAGTGCTAGGGATCCCAGAAGAGGAGAGTACTTC. The encoded protein is CSARDPRRGEYF.

This clonotype was counted once. The junction differs from germline at one of its ends, possibly a read error. V usage is TRBV20-1 and J usage is TRBJ1-1; D is uncertain. Germline values: CDR1 DFQATT, CDR2 SNEGSKA (reference sequence). The CDR3 sequence is 13 residues long. CDR3 residues: CSAKDQMNTEAFF. The CDR3 DNA sequence: TGCAGTGCTAAAGATCAAATGAACACTGAGGCTTTCTTT.

The sample holds many counts of this clonotype. V is TRBV10-2 and J is TRBJ1-4; D perhaps matches TRBD1 (5 bases). Trimming took 3 bases from V and 0 from J, leaving 14 bases between them. Germline V gene sequence: CDR1 WSHSY, CDR2 SAAADI. The length of the CDR3 is 17 residues. The CDR3: CASSDRDIRPTNEKLFF. The CDR3 nucleotides read TGCGCCAGCAGTGACAGGGATATACGACCAACTAATGAAAAACTGTTTTTT.

This clonotype was seen just once. V is TRBV13 and J is TRBJ2-5; 11 nucleotides match TRBD2. This CDR3 comprises 14 residues. Germline V gives CDR1 PRHDT, CDR2 FYEKMQ (reference sequence). Unmatched junction bases numbered 3, after V lost 7 bases and J lost 2 bases. The CDR3 spells CASMGLAAQETQYF. The CDR3 nucleotides are TGTGCCAGCATGGGACTAGCGGCGCAAGAGACCCAGTACTTC.

In its sample, this clonotype was seen once. The CDR3 does not end in the conserved phenylalanine or tryptophan, so this is likely a read error. The CDR3 spells CTGGPLETQYL. DNA of the CDR3: TGCACCGGTGGTCCTTTAGAGACCCAGTACCTC. The chain has TRBV29-1 and TRBJ2-5; no clear D. CDR3 length: 11 amino acids. Germline V gene data show CDR1 as SQVTM and CDR2 as ANQGSEA.

There are many counts of this clonotype. This chain uses TRBV10-3 with TRBJ2-2; 7 positions match TRBD1. The length of the CDR3 is 15 residues. V lost 6 bases to trimming and J lost 0 bases; unmatched junction nucleotides: 4. The germline CDR1 and CDR2 sequences are ENHRY and SYGVKD. The CDR3 loop is CAISLGTANTGELFF. Here the CDR3 DNA reads TGTGCCATCAGCCTAGGGACAGCGAACACCGGGGAGCTGTTTTTT.

This clonotype was seen at least ten times. J is TRBJ1-2 and V is TRBV13; no clear D gene. Germline CDR1 PRHDT, CDR2 FYEKMQ (reference sequence). The length of the CDR3 is 19 residues. V was clipped by 2 bases and J by 1 base, with 23 bases between them. CDR3: CASSLFLRRGSSVNYGYTF. Written as DNA, the CDR3 is TGTGCCAGCAGCTTATTTCTTCGCCGTGGCAGCAGTGTTAACTATGGCTACACCTTC.

The table lists this clonotype with many counts. The chain recombines TRBV12-3 or TRBV12-4 with TRBJ1-2; no clear D gene. The ends were cut back, 0 bases at V and 0 bases at J, with 11 bases in the middle. The CDR3 loop spans 16 amino acids. CDR3 sequence: CASSLARLRSNYGYTF. For the CDR3, the DNA is TGTGCCAGCAGTTTAGCGCGCCTTCGGTCTAACTATGGCTACACCTTC.

This clonotype showed up just a few times. Germline is not matched at one junction end, which may reflect a read error. The chain couples TRBV2 to TRBJ1-6; D uncertain. CDR1 and CDR2 (germline): SNHLY, FYNNEI. The CDR3 runs to 12 residues. CDR3: CASSRRGSPLHF. The CDR3 nucleotides read TGTGCTAGCAGCAGGCGGGGATCACCCCTCCACTTT.